The text below deals with one T cell receptor beta chain. Antigen specificity is unknown. CDR3 length: 13 amino acids. V was clipped by 4 bases and J by 3 bases, with 13 bases between them. The germline CDR1 and CDR2 sequences are SQVTM and ANQGSEA. The data stem from a study of OX40 agonist ivuxolimab in advanced cancers. Across the whole study: Ivuxolimab, an agonistic anti-OX40 (CD134) antibody, was given to patients. Patients with prior anti-PD-1, anti-PD-L1 or anti-CTLA-4 therapy were eligible; approximately 37% had some.

This table comes from immunoSEQ multiplex PCR, and its TCRdb copy is limited to in-frame clones, with some not included. This sample has 91,000 or so clones, with 94% found just once. Points from the study as a whole: Among expanded peripheral T cells, antigen specificity went undetermined. With doses of 0.1 to 3.0 mg/kg, CD4+ and CD8+ blood T cells had undergone clonal expansion by week 6.

The gene calls are TRBV29-1 and TRBJ2-7; the D gene could be TRBD1 or TRBD2 (5 bases each). The TCR was taken from an adult with an advanced solid tumor such as melanoma, head and neck, liver or kidney cancer. Sample: CD4+ or CD8+ T cells sorted from blood, taken in a trial of the OX40 agonist ivuxolimab. CDR3 in amino acids: CSVGGSRDYEQYF. CDR3 nucleotides: TGCAGCGTTGGGGGCAGCCGGGACTACGAGCAGTACTTC.